A single sample gave rise to the 15 T cell receptor beta chains below, sequenced in a study of OX40 agonist ivuxolimab in advanced cancers. Only in-frame clones appear in the TCRdb table, and some are missing; sequencing was by immunoSEQ multiplex PCR. The repertoire consists of 60,000 to 70,000 clones, with 87% occurring once and the leading ten covering under 3.5%. Material: CD4+ or CD8+ T cells sorted from blood, obtained in a trial of the OX40 agonist ivuxolimab. The receptor set was obtained from an adult with an advanced solid tumor such as melanoma, head and neck, liver or kidney cancer.

The sample holds a few counts of this clone. V usage is TRBV28 and J usage is TRBJ1-5, with D possibly TRBD1 on 5 matching bases. There are 14 residues in the CDR3. Per the germline V gene, CDR1 is MDHEN and CDR2 is SYDVKM. V gave up 3 bases and J gave up 7 bases, with 13 bases separating them. The CDR3 reads CASSFEGAGQPQHF. In DNA form, the CDR3 reads TGTGCCAGCAGTTTTGAGGGCGCAGGGCAGCCCCAGCATTTT. Combining the CDR3 with reference TRBV28 and TRBJ1-5 gives the whole variable domain DVKVTQSSRYLVKRTGEKVFLECVQDMDHENMFWYRQDPGLGLRLIYFSYDVKMKEKGDIPEGYSVSREKKERFSLILESASTNQTSMYLCASSFEGAGQPQHFGDGTRLSIL.

This chain joins TRBV6-5 and TRBJ2-3; 10 nucleotides align to TRBD1. The CDR3 covers 16 residues. J was trimmed by 5 bases and V by 4 bases; bases with no gene match: 9. Looked up from germline, CDR1 is MNHEY and CDR2 is SVGAGI. The CDR3 spells CASSFSGQGVGDTQYF. The CDR3 region has the DNA TGTGCCAGCAGTTTTTCCGGACAGGGGGTTGGAGATACGCAGTATTTT.

CDR3: CASSYLGGAKNIQYF. CDR3 DNA sequence: TGTGCCAGCAGTTATCTGGGGGGAGCCAAAAACATTCAGTACTTC. The rearrangement uses TRBV6-6 and TRBJ2-4; TRBD2 is a possible D gene (6 bases). The CDR3 totals 15 residues. The germline V and J ends were trimmed by 3 bases and 0 bases, with 9 bases remaining between them. Per the germline V gene, CDR1 is MNHNY and CDR2 is SVGAGI (reference sequence).

This chain joins TRBV28 and TRBJ2-1; possibly TRBD1 or TRBD2 for D (5 bases each). This CDR3 has 16 amino acids. From germline, CDR1 is MDHEN and CDR2 SYDVKM. V gave up 5 bases and J gave up 0 bases, with 14 bases separating them. This CDR3 reads CASSPYGTVSYNEQFF. CDR3 sequence (DNA): TGTGCCAGCAGTCCTTATGGGACGGTCTCCTACAATGAGCAGTTCTTC.

This clone was counted between two and nine times. This chain's CDR3 is CASSLLRRTGELFF. The CDR3, as DNA: TGTGCCAGCAGCCTCCTGAGGAGAACCGGGGAGCTGTTTTTT. The chain has TRBV7-2 and TRBJ2-2; D ambiguous. The CDR3 contains 14 residues. The V and J ends lost 5 bases and 5 bases respectively, with 12 bases between them. Germline V CDR1 and CDR2: SGHTA, FQGNSA.

In its sample, this clone was seen once. The V and J genes are TRBV29-1 and TRBJ2-7; perhaps TRBD1 as D (5 bases). Germline lookup yields CDR1 SQVTM and CDR2 ANQGSEA. The CDR3 has 12 amino acids. V lost 7 bases and J lost 3, with 13 bases in between. For the CDR3, the DNA is TGCAGCGGGCGTGGGGCGCGCTACGAGCAGTACTTC. Residues: CSGRGARYEQYF.

This sequence joins TRBV7-3 and TRBJ1-1; D is unresolved. CDR3 length: 16 amino acids. V was shortened by 1 base and J by 0 bases, with 12 bases between the two germline ends. CDR1 and CDR2 from the germline V gene are SGHTA and FQGTGA. The DNA of the CDR3 is TGTGCCAGCAGCTTAAGACACGATCATATGAACACTGAAGCTTTCTTT. This sequence encodes CASSLRHDHMNTEAFF.

The DNA for the CDR3 is TGTGCCAGCAGTTCCCCGGGCACCGGGGAGCTGTTTTTT. Translation gives CASSSPGTGELFF. The chain joins TRBV27 to TRBJ2-2; D unresolved. The germline V gene has CDR1 MNHEY and CDR2 SMNVEV (reference sequence). The CDR3 has 13 amino acids. V was trimmed by 4 bases and J by 4 bases, leaving 7 bases between them.

This sequence joins TRBV18 and TRBJ1-2; D is ambiguous. V lost 6 bases and J 8 bases, leaving 16 bases between the germline ends. There are 13 residues in the CDR3. The germline V gene encodes CDR1 KGHSH and CDR2 LQKENI. CDR3 DNA sequence: TGTGCCAGCTCCCTCCGCGGGGAAGAAGGCTACACCTTC. Protein sequence: CASSLRGEEGYTF. The complete variable domain, with remaining parts taken from reference TRBV18 and TRBJ1-2, reads NAGVMQNPRHLVRRRGQEARLRCSPMKGHSHVYWYRQLPEEGLKFMVYLQKENIIDESGMPKERFSAEFPKEGPSILRIQQVVRGDSAAYFCASSLRGEEGYTFGSGTRLTVV.

The J gene is TRBJ2-2, the V gene TRBV6-5, with D hard to call. The CDR3 contains 12 residues. Germline V lookup: CDR1 MNHEY, CDR2 SVGAGI. V lost 0 bases and J lost 5, with 1 base in between. As DNA, the CDR3 is TGTGCCAGCAGTTACTCGACCGGGGAGCTGTTTTTT. Translation: CASSYSTGELFF.

The V gene is TRBV2, the J gene TRBJ2-5, with TRBD1 as a possible D gene (5 bases). The J call is doubtful: the DNA matches TRBJ2-7 better. CDR1 and CDR2 from the germline V gene are SNHLY and FYNNEI. This CDR3 is built from 13 residues. The CDR3 region has the DNA TGTGCCAGCAGTTCCCGCAGGGACTACGAGCAGTACTTC. Protein: CASSSRRDYEQYF.

The chain links TRBV19 to TRBJ2-3, with 14 bases identical to TRBD2. V lost 10 bases to trimming and J lost 3 bases; unmatched junction nucleotides: 9. Germline V gene data show CDR1 as LNHDA and CDR2 as SQIVND (reference sequence). The CDR3 covers 16 residues. The CDR3 loop is CATGTSGRRVTDTQYF. The CDR3 coding sequence is TGTGCCACGGGGACTAGCGGGAGACGAGTGACAGATACGCAGTATTTT.

This clone was seen only once. The chain links TRBV27 to TRBJ1-1, with 8 positions matching TRBD1. V lost 6 bases and J lost 8; bases outside the gene matches: 5. The CDR3 runs to 12 residues. Looked up from germline, CDR1 is MNHEY and CDR2 is SMNVEV (reference sequence). The CDR3 DNA reads as TGTGCCAGCAGGGTGAGGACAGGGGAAGCTTTCTTT. Its protein is CASRVRTGEAFF.

This chain links TRBV6-5 with TRBJ1-5; maybe TRBD1 (6 bases). The CDR3 runs to 15 residues. The V end lost 2 bases, the J end lost 2 bases, and 10 bases lay between the germline ends. CDR1 and CDR2 (germline): MNHEY, SVGAGI. CDR3 sequence: CASSYDRWGNQPQHF. DNA for the CDR3: TGTGCCAGCAGTTACGACAGGTGGGGCAATCAGCCCCAGCATTTT.

This clone was observed once. The chain uses TRBV7-2 and TRBJ1-5; TRBD1 agrees at 9 bases. Germline loops: CDR1 SGHTA, CDR2 FQGNSA. J lost 6 bases, V lost 1 base, and 1 base had no gene match. The CDR3 consists of 14 residues. CDR3: CASSLEGQGQPQHF. CDR3 DNA: TGTGCCAGCAGCTTAGAGGGACAGGGTCAGCCCCAGCATTTT.